Listed here are 9 T cell receptor beta chains from one sample, sequenced in a study of T cells in Graves' hyperthyroidism and ophthalmopathy. TCR beta CDR3 sequences were amplified from RNA transcripts. A first-round RT-PCR of the TCR CDR3 used the HTBI primer set. TCRdb reprocessed the multiplex PCR reads via MiXCR and lists one record per CDR3 protein. The sample lists 350,000 to 400,000 distinct CDR3 sequences; about 20% were seen once. Sequencing input: blood. The source is a woman aged 18-29 years with Graves' hyperthyroidism.

This clonotype was detected many times. The V and J genes are TRBV19 and TRBJ1-1; TRBD1 matches at 8 bases. The CDR3 spans 16 residues. Germline V CDR1 and CDR2: LNHDA, SQIVND (reference sequence). V lost 5 bases to trimming and J lost 0 bases; unmatched junction nucleotides: 8. In DNA form, the CDR3 reads TGTGCCAGTAGTTTCGGGACAGGCATTTTGAACACTGAAGCTTTCTTT. Translation: CASSFGTGILNTEAFF.

In this sample, this clonotype turned up many times. This chain joins TRBV12-3 or TRBV12-4 and TRBJ2-5, with D possibly being TRBD1 or TRBD2 (5 bases each). The CDR3 runs 17 residues. With 1 base removed from V and 0 bases from J, the gap between germline ends came to 15 bases. DNA for the CDR3: TGTGCCAGCAGTTTAGGCGAGATCAGGGAGCACCAAGAGACCCAGTACTTC. Its translation is CASSLGEIREHQETQYF.

This clonotype was detected a few times. CDR3 sequence (DNA): TGTGCCAGCAGCCAAGAGGGAACCCCGACAAAGGAGACCCAGTACTTC. Protein product: CASSQEGTPTKETQYF. The V call is TRBV3-1, the J call TRBJ2-5; D is ambiguous. V lost 0 bases and J lost 5, with 16 bases in between. CDR3 length: 16 amino acids. Germline-derived CDR1 and CDR2 are LGHDT and YNNKEL (reference sequence).

The genes are TRBV29-1 and TRBJ2-7; a weak D match, TRBD1 (6 bases). The CDR3 contains 16 residues. V shed 3 bases and J shed 0 bases, with 18 bases lying between them. CDR1 is SQVTM, CDR2 ANQGSEA, per germline. Here the CDR3 reads CSVEATLDSSSYEQYF. CDR3 in DNA: TGCAGCGTTGAGGCCACCCTGGACAGTAGCTCCTACGAGCAGTACTTC.

In its sample, this clonotype was seen many times. The CDR3 DNA follows: TGTGCCAGCAGCCAAATCTTAGTCTACGAGCAGTACTTC. This sequence encodes CASSQILVYEQYF. This chain links TRBV11-2 with TRBJ2-7; D gene ambiguous. V was trimmed by 5 bases and J by 3 bases, leaving 11 bases between them. The CDR3 loop spans 13 amino acids. CDR1 SGHAT and CDR2 FQNNGV come from the germline V gene. The variable domain in full, with the rest retrieved from reference TRBV11-2 and TRBJ2-7, is EAGVAQSPRYKIIEKRQSVAFWCNPISGHATLYWYQQILGQGPKLLIQFQNNGVVDDSQLPKDRFSAERLKGVDSTLKIQPAKLEDSAVYLCASSQILVYEQYFGPGTRLTVT.

This clonotype showed up many times. The rearrangement joins TRBV18 to TRBJ1-1, with a weak D call TRBD1 (5 bases). Germline loops: CDR1 KGHSH, CDR2 LQKENI. The CDR3 runs 16 residues. V was pared by 4 bases and J by 2 bases, with 17 bases between. The CDR3 region is CASSLTARTSNTEAFF. Written as DNA, the CDR3 is TGTGCCAGCTCACTTACCGCCCGGACAAGCAACACTGAAGCTTTCTTT.

V usage is TRBV5-1 and J usage is TRBJ2-2; tentative D call: TRBD1 (6 bases). Trimming left V 0 bases short and J 4 bases short, with 10 bases between. This CDR3 region has 15 residues. CDR1 SGHRS and CDR2 YFSETQ come from the germline V gene. CDR3 sequence: CASSLGTEGTGELFF. CDR3 bases: TGCGCCAGCAGCTTGGGGACAGAGGGCACCGGGGAGCTGTTTTTT.

This clonotype has at least ten counts. The CDR3 here is CASSLGGGGNTIYF. As DNA, the CDR3 is TGTGCCAGCAGTTTGGGGGGGGGTGGAAACACCATATATTTT. V and J are TRBV12-3 or TRBV12-4 and TRBJ1-3; tentatively, D is TRBD1 (5 bases). This CDR3 has 14 residues. V shed 3 bases and J shed 3 bases, with 9 bases lying between them.

This clonotype was seen at least ten times. The chain recombines TRBV7-2 with TRBJ2-2; D ambiguous. V lost 2 bases and J 0 bases, leaving 10 bases between the germline ends. The CDR3 spans 16 residues. Germline-derived CDR1 and CDR2 are SGHTA and FQGNSA. The CDR3 sequence: CASSLPLRPNTGELFF. The CDR3 bases are TGTGCCAGCAGCTTACCGCTGAGACCGAACACCGGGGAGCTGTTTTTT.